This T cell receptor (beta chain) was identified in a study of T cell responses to AZD1222 COVID-19 vaccine. The wider study: Combined were second doses at about 4 or about 12 weeks. Study-level points and caveats: Mostly white British, mostly female donors; authors suggested clonal diversity may be underestimated. The span of vaccine-associated CD4 TCRs extended across spike, with dominance at 160-218 and 743-854. Spike-specific TCR repertoires showed rising breadth and depth after two AZD1222 doses.

The table came from immunoSEQ multiplex PCR; TCRdb's copy has only in-frame clones and leaves some out. This sample has 100,000 to 110,000 clones; about 85% occur once, and the top ten carry about 1.8%. Of note for this clone: Its target is unknown.

V lost 5 bases and J lost 4, with 7 bases in between. Germline V gene sequence: CDR1 MNHEY, CDR2 SVGAGI. The CDR3 consists of 12 residues. The V call is TRBV6-5, the J call TRBJ2-3; possibly TRBD2 for D (6 bases). This specimen was peripheral blood, taken on day 0 of AZD1222 vaccination. This receptor was obtained from an adult in good health. The CDR3 loop reads CASSPGADTQYF. For the CDR3, the DNA is TGTGCCAGCAGTCCGGGGGCAGATACGCAGTATTTT.